This T cell receptor beta chain was found in a study of blood T cells in healthy people across ages. The second PCR ran roughly 7 to 11 cycles with a sample-barcoded 5' primer and J-beta primers. TCRdb ran MiXCR on the 5' RACE reads and lists one entry per CDR3 protein. Of around 1,000,000 distinct CDR3 sequences listed, 20% to 25% are singletons. CDR3 length equals 15 residues. CDR1 is SGHRS, CDR2 YFSETQ, per germline. V gave up 0 bases and J gave up 6 bases, with 14 bases separating them. This clonotype has a handful of counts. This same sample was also part of a study on T cells of mothers and their children.

Sequences were obtained from blood. The sequence was collected from a girl aged 2 to 10 in good health. The rearrangement joins TRBV5-1 to TRBJ2-3; D is unclear. The CDR3 spells CASSLGGIPGDTQYF. The CDR3 DNA reads as TGCGCCAGCAGCTTGGGAGGAATCCCAGGTGATACGCAGTATTTT.